A selection of T cell receptor beta chains follows, all from one sample in a study of blood T cell repertoires in COVID-19. The table came from immunoSEQ multiplex PCR; TCRdb's copy has only in-frame clones and leaves some out. The repertoire holds tens of thousands of clones, with roughly nine tenths as singletons. Sequencing was performed on peripheral blood. The receptors were sampled from a human donor with active COVID-19. The donor label of this sample is uncertain. The CDR3 runs from the conserved cysteine through the conserved F or W. Fields, in order: clone size, J gene, D gene, V gene, CDR3 protein, CDR3 DNA. The D gene is left open where the match is weak. Some rows mark clone size as missing; the rest say once, few, many or name a class of expanded clone.

abundance: NA
j_gene: TRBJ1-2
d_gene: NA
v_gene: TRBV5-4
CDR3aa: CASSLVQDYGYTF
CDR3nt: TGTGCCAGCAGCTTGGTGCAGGACTATGGCTACACCTTC

abundance: NA
j_gene: TRBJ1-3
d_gene: NA
v_gene: TRBV15
CDR3aa: CATSREESGQHLYF
CDR3nt: TGTGCCACCAGCAGAGAGGAATCGGGACAACACCTATATTTT

abundance: NA
j_gene: TRBJ1-2
d_gene: NA
v_gene: TRBV6-2/TRBV6-3
CDR3aa: CASSTTGYGYTF
CDR3nt: TGTGCCAGCAGTACCACAGGGTACGGCTACACCTTC

abundance: NA
j_gene: TRBJ1-2
d_gene: TRBD1
v_gene: TRBV6-5
CDR3aa: CASRGMDRGVGYTF
CDR3nt: TGTGCCAGCAGAGGAATGGACAGGGGCGTTGGCTACACCTTC

abundance: NA
j_gene: TRBJ1-3
d_gene: TRBD1
v_gene: TRBV5-6
CDR3aa: CASSLGQGTGNTIYF
CDR3nt: TGTGCCAGCAGCTTGGGACAGGGGACTGGAAACACCATATATTTT

abundance: NA
j_gene: TRBJ2-2
d_gene: TRBD2
v_gene: TRBV4-1
CDR3aa: CASSGFRLTSGKVGELFF
CDR3nt: TGCGCCAGCAGCGGCTTCCGATTGACTAGCGGAAAGGTCGGGGAGCTGTTTTTT

abundance: NA
j_gene: TRBJ1-5
d_gene: NA
v_gene: TRBV4-1
CDR3aa: CASSHPRGDNQPQHF
CDR3nt: TGCGCCAGCAGCCACCCCAGAGGAGACAATCAGCCCCAGCATTTT

abundance: NA
j_gene: TRBJ1-1
d_gene: NA
v_gene: TRBV4-3
CDR3aa: CASSQDRGTEAFF
CDR3nt: TGCGCCAGCAGCCAAGATCGCGGGACTGAAGCTTTCTTT

abundance: NA
j_gene: TRBJ2-7
d_gene: TRBD2
v_gene: TRBV6-2/TRBV6-3
CDR3aa: CASSQDRGGSSYEQYF
CDR3nt: TGTGCCAGCAGTCAAGATCGCGGGGGTTCCTCCTACGAGCAGTACTTC

abundance: NA
j_gene: TRBJ2-7
d_gene: TRBD2
v_gene: TRBV6-6
CDR3aa: CASTLAGGTYEQYF
CDR3nt: TGTGCCAGCACGCTAGCGGGGGGGACCTACGAGCAGTACTTC

abundance: few
j_gene: TRBJ1-5
d_gene: NA
v_gene: TRBV19
CDR3aa: CASRDGGMRQSQHF
CDR3nt: TGTGCCAGTAGGGACGGGGGGATGCGCCAGTCCCAGCATTTT

abundance: once
j_gene: TRBJ2-7
d_gene: NA
v_gene: TRBV5-6
CDR3aa: CASSRQYEQYF
CDR3nt: TGTGCCAGCAGCCGCCAGTACGAGCAGTACTTC

abundance: NA
j_gene: TRBJ1-5
d_gene: TRBD1
v_gene: TRBV5-6
CDR3aa: CASSFYGRGNQPQHF
CDR3nt: TGTGCCAGCAGCTTTTATGGCAGGGGGAATCAGCCCCAGCATTTT

abundance: few
j_gene: TRBJ1-2
d_gene: NA
v_gene: TRBV14
CDR3aa: CASSPQNYGYTF
CDR3nt: TGTGCCAGCAGTCCACAAAACTATGGCTACACCTTC

abundance: NA
j_gene: TRBJ2-1
d_gene: NA
v_gene: TRBV6-2/TRBV6-3
CDR3aa: CASRPLAIPNNEQFF
CDR3nt: TGTGCCAGCAGACCTCTAGCTATTCCCAACAATGAGCAGTTCTTC

abundance: NA
j_gene: TRBJ2-3
d_gene: TRBD1
v_gene: TRBV6-2/TRBV6-3
CDR3aa: CASSYFGRGRTDTQYF
CDR3nt: TGTGCCAGCAGTTACTTCGGCAGGGGGCGCACAGATACGCAGTATTTT

abundance: NA
j_gene: TRBJ2-7
d_gene: NA
v_gene: TRBV9
CDR3aa: CASSATGTPYNEQYF
CDR3nt: TGTGCCAGCAGCGCGACCGGGACTCCTTATAACGAGCAGTACTTC

abundance: NA
j_gene: TRBJ1-2
d_gene: TRBD1
v_gene: TRBV7-9
CDR3aa: CASSPFSTGSYGYTF
CDR3nt: TGTGCCAGCAGCCCCTTCTCGACAGGGAGCTATGGCTACACCTTC

abundance: NA
j_gene: TRBJ2-5
d_gene: NA
v_gene: TRBV11-2
CDR3aa: CASSLDGTMQETQYF
CDR3nt: TGTGCCAGCAGCTTAGATGGGACAATGCAAGAGACCCAGTACTTC

abundance: NA
j_gene: TRBJ2-7
d_gene: TRBD1
v_gene: TRBV19
CDR3aa: CASSWGQGSYEQYF
CDR3nt: TGTGCCAGTAGTTGGGGACAGGGATCCTACGAGCAGTACTTC

abundance: NA
j_gene: TRBJ2-7
d_gene: NA
v_gene: TRBV7-8
CDR3aa: CASSPQGSSSYEQYF
CDR3nt: TGTGCCAGCAGCCCCCAGGGGTCCAGCTCCTACGAGCAGTACTTC

abundance: NA
j_gene: TRBJ2-5
d_gene: TRBD2
v_gene: TRBV7-2
CDR3aa: CASSLQRGGRETQYF
CDR3nt: TGTGCCAGCAGCTTACAGCGGGGGGGCCGAGAGACCCAGTACTTC

abundance: NA
j_gene: TRBJ1-1
d_gene: NA
v_gene: TRBV5-4
CDR3aa: CASSIPGGHTEAFF
CDR3nt: TGTGCCAGCAGCATACCGGGGGGGCACACTGAAGCTTTCTTT

abundance: medium-sized
j_gene: TRBJ2-2
d_gene: NA
v_gene: TRBV6-1
CDR3aa: CASSDGGTGELFF
CDR3nt: TGTGCCAGCAGTGACGGTGGCACCGGGGAGCTGTTTTTT

abundance: NA
j_gene: TRBJ1-2
d_gene: NA
v_gene: TRBV7-9
CDR3aa: CASSLDSGYGYTF
CDR3nt: TGTGCCAGCAGCTTAGACTCAGGTTATGGCTACACCTTC

abundance: NA
j_gene: TRBJ1-1
d_gene: NA
v_gene: TRBV5-1
CDR3aa: CASSRLGGNTEAFF
CDR3nt: TGCGCCAGCAGCCGATTGGGGGGAAACACTGAAGCTTTCTTT

abundance: NA
j_gene: TRBJ2-6
d_gene: NA
v_gene: TRBV6-5
CDR3aa: CASSYGQAGANVLTF
CDR3nt: TGTGCCAGCAGTTACGGTCAGGCCGGGGCCAACGTCCTGACTTTC

abundance: NA
j_gene: TRBJ2-1
d_gene: TRBD2
v_gene: TRBV7-9
CDR3aa: CASSYRGGIISEQFF
CDR3nt: TGTGCCAGCAGCTATCGGGGGGGCATCATTAGTGAGCAGTTCTTC

abundance: NA
j_gene: TRBJ1-1
d_gene: NA
v_gene: TRBV20-1
CDR3aa: CSALDLTEAFF
CDR3nt: TGCAGTGCTCTAGATTTAACTGAAGCTTTCTTT

abundance: NA
j_gene: TRBJ1-1
d_gene: NA
v_gene: TRBV19
CDR3aa: CASSIRQMNTEAFF
CDR3nt: TGTGCCAGTAGTATACGACAGATGAACACTGAAGCTTTCTTT

abundance: NA
j_gene: TRBJ1-5
d_gene: NA
v_gene: TRBV19
CDR3aa: CASTTLTRGSNQPQHF
CDR3nt: TGTGCCAGTACTACCCTGACTCGAGGGAGCAATCAGCCCCAGCATTTT